A single TCR beta chain is shown here with its context. The same CDR3 can be traced to other DNA sequences in this sample. Assay: immunoSEQ multiplex PCR; the TCRdb copy retains only in-frame clones and omits some. The table includes approximately 390,000 clones, more than 75% detected once. The sample belongs to a study of blood T cell repertoires in COVID-19. V lost 0 bases and J lost 4, with 6 bases in between. The CDR3 runs to 13 residues. Germline loops: CDR1 LGHDT, CDR2 YNNKEL (reference sequence). The specimen was PBMCs or T cells enriched from blood (not recorded which). This chain links TRBV3-1 (or the pseudogene TRBV3-2) with TRBJ1-2; D is perhaps TRBD1 (5 bases). The sequence came from a woman aged 45-60 years who had recovered from COVID-19. CDR3 DNA: TGTGCCAGCAGCCAAGATAGGGGCTATGGCTACACCTTC. It translates to CASSQDRGYGYTF.